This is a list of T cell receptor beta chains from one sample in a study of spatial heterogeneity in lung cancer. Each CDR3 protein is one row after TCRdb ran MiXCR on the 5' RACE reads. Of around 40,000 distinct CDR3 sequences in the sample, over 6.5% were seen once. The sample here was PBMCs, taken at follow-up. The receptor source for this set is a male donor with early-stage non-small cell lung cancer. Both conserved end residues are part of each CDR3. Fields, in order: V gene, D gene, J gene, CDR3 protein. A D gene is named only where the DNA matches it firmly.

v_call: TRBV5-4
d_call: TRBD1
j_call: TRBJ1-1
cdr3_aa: CASSLNRGAEAFF

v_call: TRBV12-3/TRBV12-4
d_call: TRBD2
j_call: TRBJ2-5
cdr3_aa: CASSLAIGTSGGAQYF

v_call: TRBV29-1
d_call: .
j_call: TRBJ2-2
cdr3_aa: CSVDGENTGELFF

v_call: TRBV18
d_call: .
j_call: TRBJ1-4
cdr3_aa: CASSPGATNEKLFF

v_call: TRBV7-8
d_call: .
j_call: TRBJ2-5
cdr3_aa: CASRPGRVQETQYF

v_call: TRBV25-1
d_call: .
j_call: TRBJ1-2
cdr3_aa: CASSDYRAGNGYTF

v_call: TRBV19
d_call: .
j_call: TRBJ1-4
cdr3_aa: CASSLGSGVEKLFF

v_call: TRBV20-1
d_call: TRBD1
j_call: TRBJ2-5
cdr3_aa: CSARDVWQGARETQYF

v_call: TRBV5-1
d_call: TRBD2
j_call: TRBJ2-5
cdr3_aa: CASSLGDYLSLQETQYF

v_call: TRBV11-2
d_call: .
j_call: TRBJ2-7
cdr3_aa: CASSLRTDEQYF

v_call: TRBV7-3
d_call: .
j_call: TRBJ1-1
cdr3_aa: CASSLTGRMSEAFF

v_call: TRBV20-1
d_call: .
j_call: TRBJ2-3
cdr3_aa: CSASATDSTDTQYF

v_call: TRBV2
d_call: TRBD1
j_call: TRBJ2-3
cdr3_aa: CASSRDRGGTDTQYF

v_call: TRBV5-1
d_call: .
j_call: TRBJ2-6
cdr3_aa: CASSLEAGSGANVLTF

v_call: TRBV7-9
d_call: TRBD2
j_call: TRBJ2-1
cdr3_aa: CASSYTSGLPGNEQFF

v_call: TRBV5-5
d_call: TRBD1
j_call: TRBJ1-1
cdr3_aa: CASSLGQGKEAFF

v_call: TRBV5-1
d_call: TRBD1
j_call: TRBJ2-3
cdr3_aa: CASSFRDSSRDTQYF

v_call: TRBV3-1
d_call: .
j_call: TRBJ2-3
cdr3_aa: CASSQWTSTRTDTQYF

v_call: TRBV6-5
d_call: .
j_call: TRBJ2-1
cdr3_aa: CASRLSNEQFF

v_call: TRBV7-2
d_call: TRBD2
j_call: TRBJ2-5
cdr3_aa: CASSPRTSGVGETQYF

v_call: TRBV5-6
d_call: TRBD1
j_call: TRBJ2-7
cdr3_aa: CASSPGQGATGSYEQYF

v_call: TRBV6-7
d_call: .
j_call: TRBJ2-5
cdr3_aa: CASTRDSTGRGETQYF

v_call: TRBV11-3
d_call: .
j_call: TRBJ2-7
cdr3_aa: CASSLGQNYEQYF

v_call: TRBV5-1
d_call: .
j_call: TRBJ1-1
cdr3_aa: CASSFDRNTEAFF

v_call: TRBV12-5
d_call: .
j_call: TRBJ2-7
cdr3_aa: CASGWALTSSEQYF

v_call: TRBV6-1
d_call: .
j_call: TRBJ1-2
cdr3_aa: CASKRPPLNYGYTF

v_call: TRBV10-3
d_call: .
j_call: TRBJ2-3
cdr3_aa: CAISEGTGADTQYF

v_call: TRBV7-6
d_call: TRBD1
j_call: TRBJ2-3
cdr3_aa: CASSLTGESTDTQYF

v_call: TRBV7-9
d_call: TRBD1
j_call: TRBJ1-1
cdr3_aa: CASSSYDRGLSTEAFF

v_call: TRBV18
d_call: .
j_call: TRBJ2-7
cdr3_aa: CASSLTEYEQYF

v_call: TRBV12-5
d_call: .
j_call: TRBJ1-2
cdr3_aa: CASGLVIGYTF

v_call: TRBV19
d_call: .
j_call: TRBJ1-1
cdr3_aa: CASSISNTEAFF

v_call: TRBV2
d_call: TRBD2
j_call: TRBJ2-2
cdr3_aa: CASRLLAGSTGELFF

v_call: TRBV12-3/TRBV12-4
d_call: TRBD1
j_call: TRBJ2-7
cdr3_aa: CASSLVTGASYEQYF

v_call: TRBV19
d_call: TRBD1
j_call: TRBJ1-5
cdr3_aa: CASSWTGGGNQPQHF

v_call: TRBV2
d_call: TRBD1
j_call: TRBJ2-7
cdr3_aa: CASSERPGGYEQYF

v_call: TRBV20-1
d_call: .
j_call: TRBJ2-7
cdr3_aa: CSARVQGRTYEQYF

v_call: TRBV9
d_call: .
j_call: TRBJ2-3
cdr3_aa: CASSVYGAPDTQYF

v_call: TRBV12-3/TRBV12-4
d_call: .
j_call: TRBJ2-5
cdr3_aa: CASSSLRETQYF

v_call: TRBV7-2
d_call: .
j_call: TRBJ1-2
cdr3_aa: CASSLGRGLYGYTF

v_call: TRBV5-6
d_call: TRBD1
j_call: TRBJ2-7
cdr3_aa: CASSRTGAEQYF

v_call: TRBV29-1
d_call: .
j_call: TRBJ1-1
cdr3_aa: CSVEEFTEAFF

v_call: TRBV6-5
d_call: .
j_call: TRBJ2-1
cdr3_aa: CASSYSWGHNEQFF

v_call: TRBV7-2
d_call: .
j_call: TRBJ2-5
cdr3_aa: CASSLGGAPGETQYF

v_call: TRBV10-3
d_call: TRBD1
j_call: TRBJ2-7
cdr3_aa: CAIRPHSGTEMYEQYF

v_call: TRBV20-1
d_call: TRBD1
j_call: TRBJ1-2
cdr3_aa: CSARDRQGSDYGYTF

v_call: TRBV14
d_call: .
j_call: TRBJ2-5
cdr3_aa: CASSREPRETQYF

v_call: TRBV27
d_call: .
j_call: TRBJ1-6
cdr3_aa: CASSFGGSVSPLHF